This T cell receptor (beta chain) was sequenced during a study of blood T cell repertoires in COVID-19. Study information: Acute-phase and convalescent COVID-19 samples originated in the United States, Italy and Spain.

This table comes from immunoSEQ multiplex PCR, and its TCRdb copy is limited to in-frame clones, with some not included. Of some 78,000 clones in the sample, around 88% were seen once. CDR3 length equals 14 residues. Trimming pared 4 bases from V and 5 bases from J, leaving 16 bases between. Germline CDR1 reads SGHKS; CDR2 reads YYEKEE (reference sequence). Sequenced sample: peripheral blood. This chain connects TRBV5-5 to TRBJ2-7; tentative D call: TRBD1 (5 bases). The sequence was obtained from a woman older than 75 with active or convalescent COVID-19. The CDR3 sequence is CASSPMAGLNEQYF. As DNA, the CDR3 is TGTGCCAGCAGCCCCATGGCAGGGTTGAACGAGCAGTACTTC.